This T cell receptor (beta chain) was recovered during a study of T-cell memory formation after mild COVID-19. In the case of this clonotype: Its specificity is not known.

TCRdb fed the 5' RACE reads into MiXCR, producing one record per CDR3 protein. The sample yields some 68,000 distinct CDR3 sequences, around 15% seen once. Germline values: CDR1 SQVTM, CDR2 ANQGSEA. J gave up 4 bases and V 7 bases, and 6 bases lay outside the gene matches. The CDR3 is 14 residues long. Study results and caveats: The finding that pre-infection memory included some responding clones suggested that cross-reactive memory joined.

This sequence was found in an adult woman who had mild COVID-19 (a few samples of this study predate the infection). Cell type and time point are not known. The chain links TRBV29-1 to TRBJ2-2; 10 bases align to TRBD1. Sequenced: PBMCs or a T cell subset sorted from them (not recorded which). The CDR3 is CSAKGTGVTGELFF. The CDR3 nucleotides are TGCAGCGCTAAGGGGACAGGGGTCACCGGGGAGCTGTTTTTT.